This T cell receptor beta chain was identified in a study of early T cells in non-severe SARS-CoV-2 infection. Turning to the study itself: Chains stayed unpaired after sequencing of bulk RNA from unsorted whole blood.

This clonotype has only a few counts. The TCR library protocol attached unique molecular identifiers to the individual cDNA molecules. TCRdb called the 5' RACE reads again in MiXCR, with one record for every CDR3 protein. The sample yields about 77,000 distinct CDR3 sequences, 9.5% to 15% seen once. Germline V gives CDR1 SNHLY, CDR2 FYNNEI. The CDR3 runs to 15 residues. The J segment lost 5 bases and the V segment lost 6 bases, leaving 11 bases of the junction unmatched. Material: whole blood, obtained at baseline. The receptor comes from an adult who was a healthcare worker with PCR-confirmed SARS-CoV-2 infection or an uninfected control (not recorded which). The donor label of this sample is uncertain. This chain links TRBV2 with TRBJ1-2; 8 bases line up with TRBD1. Here the CDR3 reads CASRSRDRINYGYTF. The CDR3, as DNA: TGTGCCAGCAGGAGCCGGGACAGGATCAATTATGGCTACACCTTC.